This passage covers 10 T cell receptor beta chains from one sample sequenced in a study of T cell repertoires in cytomegalovirus infection. TCRdb analysed the reads with MiXCR anew, one entry per CDR3 protein. The repertoire holds 350,000 to 500,000 distinct CDR3 sequences, with approximately 33% as singletons. The material sequenced was PBMCs. These TCRs come from a human donor in good health (CMV status not recorded). Some clones in this sample may be carry-over from other donors' samples.

This chain's CDR3 is CSVGWDSVTDTQYF. The DNA for the CDR3 is TGCAGCGTCGGGTGGGACAGCGTCACAGATACGCAGTATTTT. V and J are TRBV29-1 and TRBJ2-3, with TRBD1 matching 7 bases. This CDR3 has 14 residues. The germline V gene encodes CDR1 SQVTM and CDR2 ANQGSEA. Trimming at V came to 6 bases and at J to 2 bases, leaving 8 bases not matched to a gene.

The chain carries TRBV6-6 and TRBJ2-1, with a tentative D call TRBD2 (6 bases). V shed 5 bases and J shed 6 bases, with 14 bases lying between them. The CDR3 length is 14 residues. The germline gives CDR1 MNHNY, CDR2 SVGAGI (reference sequence). CDR3 protein: CASSDRGTVNEQFF. As DNA, the CDR3 is TGTGCCAGCAGTGACCGCGGGACGGTCAATGAGCAGTTCTTC.

About this clonotype itself: This clone may be a read error of a much larger clone one base away. The chain employs TRBV6-2 or TRBV6-3 and TRBJ2-5; D ambiguous. Germline V gene sequence: CDR1 MNHEY, CDR2 SVGEGT. This CDR3 is 13 amino acids long. This chain's CDR3 is CASSNGPKESQYF. The CDR3, as DNA: TGTGCCAGCAGCAACGGGCCCAAAGAGTCCCAGTACTTC.

This clonotype has ten or more counts. J is TRBJ2-4 and V is TRBV7-2; 8 positions match TRBD1. The CDR3 consists of 13 residues. CDR1 and CDR2 (germline): SGHTA, FQGNSA. J lost 7 bases, V lost 5 bases, and 4 bases had no gene match. The CDR3 is CASSTGQANIQYF. Here the CDR3 DNA reads TGTGCCAGCAGCACGGGACAGGCTAACATTCAGTACTTC.

J is TRBJ1-1 and V is TRBV14, with TRBD1 as a possible D gene (5 bases). Germline V gene sequence: CDR1 SGHDN, CDR2 FVKESK. This CDR3 comprises 16 residues. Trimming took 4 bases from V and 4 from J, leaving 19 bases between them. CDR3 residues: CASSRRAGMFRTEAFF. CDR3 DNA sequence: TGTGCCAGCAGCCGGCGGGCAGGGATGTTTCGCACTGAAGCTTTCTTT.

This clonotype has ten or more counts. The chain employs TRBV7-8 and TRBJ2-3; 14 bases agree with TRBD2. The CDR3 extends over 17 amino acids. The V gene's germline CDR1 is SGHVS and CDR2 FQNEAQ. Trimming removed 10 bases from V and 0 bases from J; junction bases left unmatched: 9. In DNA form, the CDR3 reads TGTGCCACCTCGGGGACTAGCGGGGGAACTAGCACAGATACGCAGTATTTT. Amino acids: CATSGTSGGTSTDTQYF.

CDR3: CASSYTQGAEGYTF. The CDR3 DNA reads TGTGCCAGCAGTTACACTCAGGGGGCGGAGGGCTACACCTTC. This sequence joins TRBV6-5 and TRBJ1-2; 8 bases agree with TRBD1. This CDR3 is 14 amino acids long. Germline-derived CDR1 and CDR2 are MNHEY and SVGAGI. After removal of 2 bases from V and 8 bases from J, the junction contained 7 bases not matched to a gene.

The chain recombines TRBV12-3 or TRBV12-4 with TRBJ2-1; D possibly corresponds to TRBD2 (5 bases). With 3 bases removed from V and 7 bases from J, the gap between germline ends came to 10 bases. The CDR3 spans 13 residues. The CDR3 reads CASSFEGRNEQFF. The CDR3 region has the DNA TGTGCCAGCAGTTTTGAGGGTAGGAATGAGCAGTTCTTC.

This clonotype was seen at least ten times. The chain uses TRBV7-8 and TRBJ2-2; weak D call: TRBD1 (6 bases). The CDR3 extends over 17 amino acids. Per the germline V gene, CDR1 is SGHVS and CDR2 is FQNEAQ. V was shortened by 0 bases and J by 1 base, with 12 bases between the two germline ends. CDR3 DNA sequence: TGTGCCAGCAGCTTAGCGCGTTGGACAGTGAACACCGGGGAGCTGTTTTTT. It specifies CASSLARWTVNTGELFF.

As regards this clonotype: A much larger clone sits a single nucleotide away, making a read error possible. V and J are TRBV7-2 and TRBJ2-3, with D possibly called TRBD1 or TRBD2 (5 bases each). V gave up 1 base and J gave up 2 bases, with 22 bases separating them. This CDR3 has 19 residues. CDR1 SGHTA and CDR2 FQGNSA come from the germline V gene. The CDR3 loop is CASSLGDSVGVSLTDTQYF. The CDR3 bases are TGTGCCAGCAGCTTAGGCGATAGCGTGGGGGTTTCACTCACAGATACGCAGTATTTT.